One and the same sample provided the 3 T cell receptor beta chains below, sequenced in a study of CD8 T cells in Susac syndrome. RNA totalling about 0.45 to 1 ug underwent reverse transcription with random hexamers. TCRdb called the immunoSEQ multiplex PCR reads again in MiXCR, with one record for every CDR3 protein. In the table there are around 180,000 distinct CDR3 sequences, 95% of which are singletons. Material for sequencing was CD4+ T cells from PBMCs. Receptor source: a human donor with multiple sclerosis.

J is TRBJ2-1 and V is TRBV7-2, with 11 bases matching TRBD2. With 5 bases clipped from V and 12 bases from J, the junction kept 12 bases outside the gene matches. Germline loops: CDR1 SGHTA, CDR2 FQGNSA. The CDR3 is 15 amino acids. CDR3 nucleotide sequence: TGTGCCAGCAGCCCACAAACTAGCGGGGGTTCTGGGCAGTTCTTC. Translation gives CASSPQTSGGSGQFF.

This clonotype was seen only once. The genes are TRBV18 and TRBJ1-5, with a weak D call TRBD1 (6 bases). CDR1 and CDR2 (germline): KGHSH, LQKENI. Trimming cost V 3 bases and J 0 bases, with 12 bases left between them. The CDR3 extends over 16 amino acids. Here the CDR3 reads CASSPGGTNSNQPQHF. In nucleotides, the CDR3 is TGTGCCAGCTCACCGGGCGGGACAAATAGCAATCAGCCCCAGCATTTT.

In DNA, the CDR3 is TGCAGCGTTGGATCAGGGATTTTAAACATTCAGTACTTC. Translated, it gives CSVGSGILNIQYF. The gene calls are TRBV29-1 and TRBJ2-4; D is possibly TRBD1 (5 bases). The CDR3 consists of 13 residues. The germline V gene encodes CDR1 SQVTM and CDR2 ANQGSEA. V was cut by 4 bases and J by 6 bases, with 13 bases left in between.